The source of this TCR beta chain is a study of T cells in Graves' hyperthyroidism and ophthalmopathy (dated by TCRdb to the late 2010s). With regard to the full study: Peripheral blood samples were taken at the time of initial diagnosis, prior to any treatment. After blood sampling, hyperthyroidism patients were treated with methimazole at a starting dose of 30 mg daily, and ophthalmopathy patients were treated with high-dose intravenous methylprednisolone. The 100 discovery patients were divided at random into training and test sets in a 7:3 ratio. TCR Vbeta CDR3 sequencing of around 130 peripheral blood samples (over 40 ophthalmopathy, about 75 hyperthyroidism and some 17 progressor patients) is reported in the paper. To identify TCR V-J signatures that set the groups apart, the researchers used a discovery cohort of more than 95 patients, made up of fewer than 50 with Graves' ophthalmopathy and about 60 with stable Graves' hyperthyroidism. Whether ophthalmopathy could be predicted prospectively was tested in an independent validation cohort made up of under 20 hyperthyroidism patients plus 17 patients who later progressed to ophthalmopathy. In several Graves' hyperthyroidism patients, the study also compared T-cell repertoires from thyroid tissue with T-cell repertoires from blood.

The germline V gene sets CDR1 to MNHEY and CDR2 to SVGAGI. Taken from cysteine to phenylalanine, the CDR3 has 15 residues. Of all the DNA, just the CDR3 is kept, 45 bases in frame from base 1. A distance of 17 bases separates the germline ends of V and J, which lose 5 bases and 3 bases respectively. Stable Graves' hyperthyroidism was defined as no progression to ophthalmopathy during 18 months of follow-up. Hyperthyroidism patients were newly diagnosed, had a disease duration of under 2 months, and were aged 18 to 65 years. Any patient with an uncontrolled infection, another autoimmune disease, pregnancy or lactation was excluded. Diagnoses were established on the basis of clinical symptoms, serum thyroxine and TRAb, thyroid ultrasound, and orbital computed tomography. PBMCs were isolated from 10 ml of fresh peripheral blood by Ficoll-Paque density gradient centrifugation. Total RNA was extracted with Trizol reagent, and quality was checked on an Agilent 2100 Bioanalyzer.

The TCR beta CDR3 regions were amplified from the RNA transcripts. The first round of RT-PCR for the TCR CDR3 was performed with the HTBI primer set and the Qiagen OneStep RT-PCR kit. Libraries were constructed in a second round of multiplex PCR, after which size selection and purification were carried out. The libraries were sequenced on an Illumina HiSeq2000 using paired-end 100 bp reads. Concerning the study's data processing: Raw data were processed with SOAPnuke, discarding reads with adapters, uncalled bases, mean Phred below 15, or no exact constant-primer or identifier match. COPE v1.2.5 was used to merge the high-quality paired reads, and each unique nucleotide sequence was defined as a clonotype. MiTCR v1.1 was used to align the clonotypes against IMGT TRBV, TRBD and TRBJ reference segments. The analysis included only V-J combinations with a frequency above 0.0001, which together covered approximately 99% of the repertoires. The TCS score was defined as F50 (clonal expansion) divided by E x V (chaos), with BLOSUM62-based TCRdist calculated between CDR3 peptides within each V-J. Welch's t-statistics and random forest reduced 450 to 600 V-J features to about 12, which were used in a naive Bayes classifier (R e1071). The similarity between thyroid and blood repertoires was quantified using the Morisita-Horn index. TCRdb redid the processing of the public reads, applying fastp at Q25 and MiXCR, and retained in-frame beta chains. Rows are unified per CDR3 protein, each entry keeping the most common DNA and genes. None of the V and J calls come from the authors' own analysis; TCRdb made them. Counted in this sample were 600,000 to 800,000 distinct CDR3 sequences; 30% to 40% of them appeared once. The top ten constitute around a third of the sample.

What the research found in general, with its limitations: In validation, the model predicted progression to ophthalmopathy with approximately 69% sensitivity and 72% to 85% specificity, a median of roughly seven months before onset. Most expanded thyroid clonotypes (frequency above 0.001) were also detected in blood, a finding suggesting that blood repertoires may reflect thyroid immune responses. Sample size was not statistically predetermined, and blinding of investigators to group allocation was not performed. A 13 V-J signature model separated ophthalmopathy from stable hyperthyroidism, with about 90% sensitivity and about 81% specificity in cross-validation and 80%/75% in testing.

Turning to this clonotype: Its antigen specificity is not known. Within one base of it there is no much larger clone, and no base qualities were kept.

The chain employs TRBV6-5 and TRBJ2-7; a tentative D match to TRBD2 spans 6 bases. Material: blood. The source of this sequence is a middle-aged woman with Graves' hyperthyroidism. The CDR3 region reads CASSGVEGQVYEQYF. The nucleotide sequence reads as follows: TGTGCCAGCAGTGGGGTGGAGGGGCAAGTCTACGAGCAGTACTTC.